Below, 27 T cell receptor beta chains from the same sample are listed, as sequenced in a study of cytomegalovirus exposure and HLA in healthy donors. PCR employed 60 Vbeta and 13 Jbeta primers. Sequenced by immunoSEQ multiplex PCR; TCRdb stores in-frame clones only, minus some. The sample lists 100,000 or so clones; around four fifths were seen once. Material for sequencing was PBMCs. These receptors all stem from a man aged 25 to 40 in good health and CMV-seronegative.

The chain links TRBV5-8 to TRBJ2-3, with D possibly matching TRBD1 (6 bases). The CDR3 is 17 amino acids. Trimming pared 4 bases from V and 1 base from J, leaving 19 bases between. Germline CDR1 SGHTS, CDR2 YDEGEE. The chain's CDR3 is CASSIQGRVGGTDTQYF. The DNA for the CDR3 is TGTGCCAGCAGCATACAGGGTAGGGTCGGAGGCACAGATACGCAGTATTTT.

The genes are TRBV5-4 and TRBJ2-7; 9 positions agree with TRBD1. CDR1 is SGHNT and CDR2 is YYREEE in the germline V gene (reference sequence). This CDR3 has 14 residues. V gave up 4 bases and J gave up 5 bases; unmatched junction bases: 7. CDR3: CASSVDRGSDEQYF. Written as DNA, the CDR3 is TGTGCCAGCAGCGTTGACAGGGGGAGCGACGAGCAGTACTTC.

The chain has TRBV29-1 and TRBJ2-2; tentatively, D is TRBD2 (7 bases). The CDR3 loop spans 17 amino acids. Germline CDR1 reads SQVTM; CDR2 reads ANQGSEA. The V end was cut by 4 bases, the J end by 1 base, with 19 bases between. In nucleotides, the CDR3 is TGCAGCGTTGTGGTTCTTGGGGGGGCCGAGAACACCGGGGAGCTGTTTTTT. It is translated as CSVVVLGGAENTGELFF.

The chain uses TRBV5-4 and TRBJ2-2, with D perhaps matching TRBD1 (6 bases). With 0 bases removed from V and 7 bases from J, the gap between germline ends came to 13 bases. The length of the CDR3 is 15 residues. Germline V lookup: CDR1 SGHNT, CDR2 YYREEE (reference sequence). In DNA, the CDR3 is TGTGCCAGCAGCTTGGTGGGCAGGGGATTCGGGGAGCTGTTTTTT. The encoded protein is CASSLVGRGFGELFF.

This chain uses TRBV28 with TRBJ2-7, with TRBD2 identical over 10 bases. Germline assignment: CDR1 MDHEN and CDR2 SYDVKM. The CDR3 runs to 14 residues. Trimming took 6 bases from V and 3 from J; bases not matched to a gene: 5. CDR3 region: CASRGTSDYYEQYF. The CDR3 bases are TGTGCCAGCAGGGGGACTAGCGACTACTACGAGCAGTACTTC.

This chain connects TRBV6-5 to TRBJ2-2; no reliable D call. From germline, CDR1 is MNHEY and CDR2 SVGAGI. The CDR3 totals 15 residues. V lost 5 bases and J lost 4, with 14 bases in between. The CDR3 sequence: CASSNPLGPTGELFF. The CDR3 DNA reads TGTGCCAGCAGTAACCCCCTTGGGCCCACCGGGGAGCTGTTTTTT.

V is TRBV11-2 and J is TRBJ2-7; the match to TRBD2 covers 13 bases. Germline lookup yields CDR1 SGHAT and CDR2 FQNNGV. This CDR3 is built from 17 residues. The ends lost 1 base at V and 2 bases at J; junction bases unmatched: 5. In DNA, the CDR3 is TGTGCCAGCAGCTTAGTTGCGGGACTAGCGGGGACCTACGAGCAGTACTTC. Translation gives CASSLVAGLAGTYEQYF.

V and J are TRBV30 and TRBJ2-1; D is possibly TRBD2 (6 bases). From germline, CDR1 is GTSNPN and CDR2 SVGIG (reference sequence). V dropped 1 base and J dropped 4 bases, with 20 bases sitting between them. The CDR3 totals 17 residues. CDR3 nucleotide sequence: TGTGCCTGGAGTGAGGGTTTGGCCGGGGACTTGTACAATGAGCAGTTCTTC. It is translated as CAWSEGLAGDLYNEQFF.

The genes are TRBV18 and TRBJ2-7; D may be TRBD2 (6 bases). Trimming left V 3 bases short and J 1 base short, with 19 bases between. CDR1 is KGHSH, CDR2 LQKENI, per germline. CDR3 size: 17 residues. This CDR3 is CASSPEGWDVHSYEQYF. The DNA of the CDR3 is TGTGCCAGCTCACCGGAGGGATGGGACGTTCATTCCTACGAGCAGTACTTC.

This chain joins TRBV29-1 and TRBJ2-3, with TRBD1 identical over 8 bases. This CDR3 region has 18 residues. V dropped 0 bases and J dropped 2; count of bases not matched to a gene: 13. The germline V gene encodes CDR1 SQVTM and CDR2 ANQGSEA. CDR3 sequence reads: CSVEDGLIRDRLTDTQYF. CDR3 DNA sequence: TGCAGCGTTGAAGATGGTTTAATCAGGGACAGGCTCACAGATACGCAGTATTTT.

This clone was seen just once. The V and J genes are TRBV7-2 and TRBJ2-1; the match to TRBD1 covers 10 bases. This CDR3 comprises 16 residues. Germline V gene lookup returns CDR1 SGHTA and CDR2 FQGNSA. V was clipped by 4 bases and J by 8 bases; unmatched bases: 11. CDR3 region: CASSSYSWDRGHEQFF. As DNA, the CDR3 is TGTGCCAGCAGCTCCTACTCGTGGGACAGGGGACATGAGCAGTTCTTC. Full variable domain (missing parts from reference TRBV7-2 and TRBJ2-1): GAGVSQSPSNKVTEKGKDVELRCDPISGHTALYWYRQSLGQGLEFLIYFQGNSAPDKSGLPSDRFSAERTGGSVSTLTIQRTQQEDSAVYLCASSSYSWDRGHEQFFGPGTRLTVL.

The chain links TRBV27 to TRBJ1-1; TRBD1 agrees at 8 bases. The V gene end was trimmed by 5 bases and the J gene end by 4 bases; junction bases not matched to a gene: 9. Germline CDR1 reads MNHEY; CDR2 reads SMNVEV (reference sequence). CDR3 length equals 15 residues. The CDR3 coding sequence is TGTGCCAGCAGTAGACGGGACACAGGGGGCACTGAAGCTTTCTTT. It specifies CASSRRDTGGTEAFF.

CDR3 residues: CASSFSTRGFTEAFF. In nucleotides, the CDR3 is TGTGCCAGCAGCTTCTCGACAAGGGGGTTTACTGAAGCTTTCTTT. The chain is built from TRBV7-9 and TRBJ1-1; possibly TRBD1 for D (6 bases). V lost 3 bases and J 5 bases, leaving 16 bases between the germline ends. There are 15 residues in the CDR3. Looked up from germline, CDR1 is SEHNR and CDR2 is FQNEAQ (reference sequence).

This chain uses TRBV28 with TRBJ2-2, with D tentatively TRBD1 (5 bases). The CDR3 is 14 residues long. V was clipped by 5 bases and J by 1 base, with 8 bases between them. The germline gives CDR1 MDHEN, CDR2 SYDVKM. CDR3 in DNA: TGTGCCAGCAGTCCTGGACAGAACACCGGGGAGCTGTTTTTT. Translated, it gives CASSPGQNTGELFF. Full variable domain (rest looked up from reference TRBV28 and TRBJ2-2): DVKVTQSSRYLVKRTGEKVFLECVQDMDHENMFWYRQDPGLGLRLIYFSYDVKMKEKGDIPEGYSVSREKKERFSLILESASTNQTSMYLCASSPGQNTGELFFGEGSRLTVL.

This chain joins TRBV10-3 and TRBJ1-2, with D perhaps TRBD1 (5 bases). Looked up from germline, CDR1 is ENHRY and CDR2 is SYGVKD. V was pared by 3 bases and J by 7 bases, with 9 bases between. The CDR3 spans 12 residues. CDR3 region: CAISEGVGGYTF. In DNA form, the CDR3 reads TGTGCCATCAGTGAAGGGGTTGGTGGCTACACCTTC.

The chain is built from TRBV10-3 and TRBJ1-1; D unresolved. V was cut by 6 bases and J by 0 bases, with 14 bases left in between. This CDR3 comprises 15 residues. CDR1 and CDR2 (germline): ENHRY, SYGVKD. In DNA form, the CDR3 reads TGTGCCATCAGGACCCCCCAGGACTTGAACACTGAAGCTTTCTTT. It codes for CAIRTPQDLNTEAFF.

The V and J genes are TRBV28 and TRBJ1-5; 10 bases are shared with TRBD1. The CDR3 consists of 15 residues. Germline V gives CDR1 MDHEN, CDR2 SYDVKM. The V and J ends lost 5 bases and 2 bases, in that order; junction bases with no gene match: 3. CDR3 DNA sequence: TGTGCCAGCAGTCCAGGGACAGGGGGCAATCAGCCCCAGCATTTT. Amino acids: CASSPGTGGNQPQHF.

The chain links TRBV5-1 to TRBJ2-1; 9 bases are shared with TRBD2. In germline, CDR1 is SGHRS, CDR2 YFSETQ. V trimming: 6 bases; J trimming: 7 bases; junction bases outside the gene matches: 8. The CDR3 covers 14 residues. CDR3 region: CASMDSGSGNEQFF. The CDR3 DNA is TGCGCCAGCATGGATAGCGGGAGTGGGAATGAGCAGTTCTTC.

This clone was seen a single time. The chain links TRBV7-2 to TRBJ2-7; 7 bases fit TRBD2. The V and J ends lost 4 bases and 3 bases, in that order; junction bases with no gene match: 9. CDR1 is SGHTA and CDR2 is FQGNSA in the germline V gene. The CDR3 extends over 15 amino acids. As DNA, the CDR3 is TGTGCCAGCAGCTCGGCATTCGCGGGGGTCTACGAGCAGTACTTC. Translating gives CASSSAFAGVYEQYF.

The J gene is TRBJ1-1, the V gene TRBV4-3; a weak D match, TRBD1 (5 bases). V gave up 0 bases and J gave up 4 bases, with 12 bases separating them. The CDR3 length is 15 residues. Looked up from germline, CDR1 is LGHNA and CDR2 is YSLEER. DNA for the CDR3: TGCGCCAGCAGCCAAGATCGGGGGATGAGCACTGAAGCTTTCTTT. This encodes CASSQDRGMSTEAFF.

This chain connects TRBV6-1 to TRBJ2-7; 7 nucleotides align to TRBD2. This CDR3 has 15 residues. Germline-derived CDR1 and CDR2 are MNHNS and SASEGT. Trimming cost V 3 bases and J 3 bases; bases outside gene matches: 8. This chain's CDR3 is CASSDQPSGHYEQYF. The CDR3, as DNA: TGTGCCAGCAGTGATCAACCTAGCGGCCACTACGAGCAGTACTTC.

This chain joins TRBV4-1 and TRBJ1-2; D gene unclear. Germline lookup yields CDR1 MGHRA and CDR2 YSYEKL. Trimming removed 1 base from V and 6 bases from J, with 15 bases in between. The CDR3 runs to 15 residues. The CDR3 sequence is CASSQANSLFDGYTF. The CDR3 DNA reads as TGCGCCAGCAGCCAAGCGAACAGCCTCTTTGATGGCTACACCTTC.

The V gene is TRBV5-1, the J gene TRBJ2-7, with 8 bases aligning to TRBD1. CDR3 length: 15 amino acids. The germline V gene encodes CDR1 SGHRS and CDR2 YFSETQ. The J segment lost 3 bases and the V segment lost 4 bases, leaving 9 bases of the junction unmatched. The CDR3 DNA reads TGCGCCAGCAGCGTCACGGGACAGGCCTACTACGAGCAGTACTTC. Its translation is CASSVTGQAYYEQYF.

The CDR3 loop reads CASSPPGQGRETQYF. The CDR3 coding sequence is TGTGCCAGCTCACCCCCCGGACAGGGGAGAGAGACCCAGTACTTC. The chain is built from TRBV18 and TRBJ2-5, with 9 bases lining up with TRBD1. V lost 3 bases, J lost 4 bases, and 6 bases stayed unmatched. The length of the CDR3 is 15 residues. The germline V gene encodes CDR1 KGHSH and CDR2 LQKENI.

This clone appeared a single time. The V call is TRBV13, the J call TRBJ2-5, with TRBD2 matching 8 bases. The CDR3 contains 15 residues. CDR1 and CDR2 from the germline V gene are PRHDT and FYEKMQ (reference sequence). After removal of 5 bases from V and 2 bases from J, the junction contained 7 bases not matched to a gene. CDR3 in DNA: TGTGCCAGCAGCCAGAGGACTAGCATTCAAGAGACCCAGTACTTC. Translated, it gives CASSQRTSIQETQYF.

The chain has TRBV7-2 and TRBJ1-5; no firm D call. In germline, CDR1 is SGHTA, CDR2 FQGNSA. Trimming stripped 2 bases from V and 7 bases from J, with 12 bases between. The CDR3 totals 14 residues. CDR3 sequence reads: CASSLIFRSQPQHF. In DNA form, the CDR3 reads TGTGCCAGCAGCTTAATTTTCCGTTCGCAGCCCCAGCATTTT.

This clone appeared a few times. The V and J genes are TRBV29-1 and TRBJ2-5, with 7 bases aligning to TRBD1. Germline CDR1 SQVTM, CDR2 ANQGSEA. The junction had 19 bases not matched to a gene; V was cut back by 5 bases and J by 1 base. The CDR3 is 18 amino acids. In nucleotides, the CDR3 is TGCAGCGTTCACCACAGGGGTGCCTTAAGGGCGTTCCAAGAGACCCAGTACTTC. Translated, it gives CSVHHRGALRAFQETQYF.